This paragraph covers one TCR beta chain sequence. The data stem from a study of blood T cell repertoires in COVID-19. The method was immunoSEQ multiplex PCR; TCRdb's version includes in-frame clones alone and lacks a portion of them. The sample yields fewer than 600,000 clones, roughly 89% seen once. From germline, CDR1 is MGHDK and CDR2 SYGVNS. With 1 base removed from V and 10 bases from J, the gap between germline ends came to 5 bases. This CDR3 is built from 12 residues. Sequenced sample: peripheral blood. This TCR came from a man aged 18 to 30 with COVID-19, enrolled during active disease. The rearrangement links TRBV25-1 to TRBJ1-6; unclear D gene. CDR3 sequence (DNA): TGTGCCAGCAGTGAATTAAAATCACCCCTCCACTTT. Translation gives CASSELKSPLHF. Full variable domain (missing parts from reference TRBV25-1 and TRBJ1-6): EADIYQTPRYLVIGTGKKITLECSQTMGHDKMYWYQQDPGMELHLIHYSYGVNSTEKGDLSSESTVSRIRTEHFPLTLESARPSHTSQYLCASSELKSPLHFGNGTRLTVT.